Given below is one TCR beta chain in context. The record originates from a study of response to subunit inactivated influenza vaccine. After removal of 9 bases from V and 7 bases from J, the junction contained 13 bases not matched to a gene. The CDR3 covers 16 residues. TCRdb itself ran the RT-PCR reads through MiXCR, one entry per CDR3 protein. The table lists about 500,000 distinct CDR3 sequences, 16% of them singletons. The clonotype comes from a man between 50 and 75 years old who received an inactivated influenza vaccine. The chain couples TRBV23-1 to TRBJ2-1; TRBD2 matches at 12 bases. TRBV23-1 is an ORF; its function is uncertain. The material sequenced was CD4+ T cells sorted from PBMCs, taken less than 30 months after vaccination. The CDR3, as DNA: TGCGCCAGTTCTCCGCAGCGGACTAGCGGGGCAAATGAGCAGTTCTTC. The encoded protein is CASSPQRTSGANEQFF.